The 2 T cell receptor beta chains below come from one sample, sequenced in a study of T cells after yellow fever vaccination. MiXCR was run by TCRdb on the 5' RACE reads, yielding one entry per CDR3 protein. Among about 370,000 distinct CDR3 sequences, around 10% were seen once, and the ten largest hold roughly 18%. The sample consisted of PBMCs, taken on the day of the first yellow fever vaccination. These receptors all stem from a man younger than 35 who received the YFV17D yellow fever vaccine.

V is TRBV10-1 and J is TRBJ2-3, with 8 positions matching TRBD2. The CDR3 is made up of 14 amino acids. From germline, CDR1 is WNHNN and CDR2 SYGVQD (reference sequence). After removal of 4 bases from V and 4 bases from J, the junction contained 4 bases not matched to a gene. CDR3 sequence (DNA): TGCGCCAGCAGTGCTAGCGGGTGGTCAGATACGCAGTATTTT. Translating it yields CASSASGWSDTQYF.

This clonotype was counted between two and nine times. The V call is TRBV6-2 or TRBV6-3, the J call TRBJ1-5; D perhaps matches TRBD1 (5 bases). The CDR3 runs to 15 residues. Trimming took off 0 bases at V and 7 bases at J, with 13 bases between the two ends. Germline V gene lookup returns CDR1 MNHEY and CDR2 SVGEGT. This CDR3 is CASSYSARVEQPQHF. The DNA of the CDR3 is TGTGCCAGCAGTTACTCGGCCAGGGTGGAACAGCCCCAGCATTTT.